One sample yielded the 10 T cell receptor beta chains listed below, sequenced in a study of blood T cell repertoires in COVID-19. Produced via immunoSEQ multiplex PCR; TCRdb's table is partial and in-frame only. The table includes hundreds of thousands of clones, around 87% detected once. The source material was peripheral blood. These receptors all come from a woman between 45 and 65 years old who had recovered from COVID-19.

The chain uses TRBV6-2 or TRBV6-3 and TRBJ2-7; 7 nucleotides line up with TRBD1. Unmatched junction bases numbered 8, after V lost 0 bases and J lost 3 bases. The CDR3 is made up of 16 amino acids. Germline CDR1 reads MNHEY; CDR2 reads SVGEGT. CDR3 protein: CASSYSLNRGGYEQYF. In DNA, the CDR3 is TGTGCCAGCAGTTACTCCCTAAACAGGGGCGGCTACGAGCAGTACTTC.

The genes are TRBV6-7 and TRBJ2-1; 11 bases fit TRBD2. TRBV6-7 is an ORF for which the function is uncertain. The V and J ends lost 5 bases and 1 base, in that order; junction bases with no gene match: 13. The CDR3 covers 19 residues. The CDR3 nucleotides read TGTGCCAGCAGTAACCTTTACAAGGGACTAGCGGTTTCCTACAATGAGCAGTTCTTC. Translation: CASSNLYKGLAVSYNEQFF.

The chain's CDR3 is CASSLGGISSYEQYF. The DNA for the CDR3 is TGTGCCAGCAGCTTGGGCGGGATAAGCTCCTACGAGCAGTACTTC. V usage is TRBV7-2 and J usage is TRBJ2-7; a possible D gene is TRBD2 (6 bases). The V end was cut by 3 bases, the J end by 0 bases, with 12 bases between. Germline values: CDR1 SGHTA, CDR2 FQGNSA. The CDR3 loop spans 15 amino acids. Supplemented by reference TRBV7-2 and TRBJ2-7, the full variable domain reads GAGVSQSPSNKVTEKGKDVELRCDPISGHTALYWYRQSLGQGLEFLIYFQGNSAPDKSGLPSDRFSAERTGGSVSTLTIQRTQQEDSAVYLCASSLGGISSYEQYFGPGTRLTVT.

V is TRBV3-1 (or the pseudogene TRBV3-2) and J is TRBJ2-7; 7 bases map to TRBD1. This CDR3 contains 15 residues. Germline values: CDR1 LGHDT, CDR2 YNNKEL (reference sequence). Trimming took 5 bases from V and 2 from J; bases not matched to a gene: 9. The CDR3 here is CASSYRDSLPYEQYF. DNA for the CDR3: TGTGCCAGCAGCTACCGGGACAGTTTGCCCTACGAGCAGTACTTC.

This chain links TRBV10-2 with TRBJ2-5, with 11 bases matching TRBD2. With V trimmed by 5 bases and J by 5 bases, 10 bases remained unmatched. Germline V gene sequence: CDR1 WSHSY, CDR2 SAAADI. This CDR3 contains 16 residues. CDR3 bases: TGCGCCAGCAGTCTCATAGCGGGGGGGCTAGTGGAGACCCAGTACTTC. The encoded protein is CASSLIAGGLVETQYF.

The J gene is TRBJ2-2, the V gene TRBV7-2, with a possible D match to TRBD1 (6 bases). The CDR3 extends over 15 amino acids. Trimming pared 3 bases from V and 7 bases from J, leaving 15 bases between. CDR1 SGHTA and CDR2 FQGNSA come from the germline V gene. The chain's CDR3 is CASSLGMGADGELFF. The CDR3, as DNA: TGTGCCAGCAGCTTGGGGATGGGGGCGGACGGGGAGCTGTTTTTT.

This sequence joins TRBV10-2 and TRBJ1-4; possible D gene TRBD1, 5 bases. The CDR3 runs 13 residues. V lost 6 bases and J 8 bases, leaving 13 bases between the germline ends. Germline V gene lookup returns CDR1 WSHSY and CDR2 SAAADI. The CDR3 spells CASRSRGSEKLFF. CDR3 in DNA: TGCGCCAGCAGGTCTAGGGGTAGCGAAAAACTGTTTTTT.

This chain connects TRBV18 to TRBJ1-3, with D maybe TRBD1 (6 bases). CDR3 length: 15 residues. Germline assignment: CDR1 KGHSH and CDR2 LQKENI. Trimming took off 3 bases at V and 2 bases at J, with 11 bases between the two ends. The CDR3 reads CASSPRTVPGNTIYF. CDR3 nucleotide sequence: TGTGCCAGCTCACCCAGGACAGTACCTGGAAACACCATATATTTT.

This clone was seen just once. The chain is built from TRBV11-3 and TRBJ2-2; 9 nucleotides align to TRBD1. The ends lost 4 bases at V and 3 bases at J; junction bases unmatched: 6. The CDR3 totals 16 residues. The germline CDR1 and CDR2 sequences are SGHNT and YENEEA. The CDR3 protein is CASSSRDRVDTGELFF. CDR3 sequence (DNA): TGTGCCAGCAGCTCCCGGGACAGGGTTGACACCGGGGAGCTGTTTTTT.

The chain is built from TRBV29-1 and TRBJ1-1; tentative D call: TRBD1 (5 bases). Germline CDR1 SQVTM, CDR2 ANQGSEA. V dropped 4 bases and J dropped 4 bases, with 16 bases sitting between them. This CDR3 is 14 amino acids long. This CDR3 is CSVVREGEITEAFF. The DNA for the CDR3 is TGCAGCGTTGTCAGGGAGGGTGAAATCACTGAAGCTTTCTTT.